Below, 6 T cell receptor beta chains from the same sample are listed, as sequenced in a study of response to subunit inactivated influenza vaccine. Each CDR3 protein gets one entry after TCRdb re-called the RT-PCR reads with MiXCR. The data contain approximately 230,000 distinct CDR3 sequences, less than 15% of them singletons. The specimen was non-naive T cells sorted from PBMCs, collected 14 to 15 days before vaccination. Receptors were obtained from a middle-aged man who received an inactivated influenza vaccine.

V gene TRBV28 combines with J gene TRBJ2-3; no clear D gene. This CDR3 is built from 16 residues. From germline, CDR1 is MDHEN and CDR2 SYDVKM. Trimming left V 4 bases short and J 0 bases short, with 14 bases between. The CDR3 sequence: CASSSLGSSSTDTQYF. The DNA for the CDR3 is TGTGCCAGCAGTTCCCTAGGTAGTTCAAGCACAGATACGCAGTATTTT.

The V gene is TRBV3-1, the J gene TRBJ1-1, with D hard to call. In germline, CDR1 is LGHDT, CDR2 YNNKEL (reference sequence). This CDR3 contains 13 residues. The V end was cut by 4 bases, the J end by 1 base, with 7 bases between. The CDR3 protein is CASSPHGNTEAFF. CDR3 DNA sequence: TGTGCCAGCAGCCCACATGGGAACACTGAAGCTTTCTTT.

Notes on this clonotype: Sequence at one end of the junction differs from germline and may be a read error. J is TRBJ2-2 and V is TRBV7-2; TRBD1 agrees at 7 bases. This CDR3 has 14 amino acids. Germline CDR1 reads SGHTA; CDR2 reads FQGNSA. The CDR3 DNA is TGTGCCAGCAGCTTAGAGACAGGGATGGGGGAGCTGTATTTT. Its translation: CASSLETGMGELYF. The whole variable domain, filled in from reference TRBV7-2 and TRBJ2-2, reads GAGVSQSPSNKVTEKGKDVELRCDPISGHTALYWYRQSLGQGLEFLIYFQGNSAPDKSGLPSDRFSAERTGGSVSTLTIQRTQQEDSAVYLCASSLETGMGELYFGEGSRLTVL.

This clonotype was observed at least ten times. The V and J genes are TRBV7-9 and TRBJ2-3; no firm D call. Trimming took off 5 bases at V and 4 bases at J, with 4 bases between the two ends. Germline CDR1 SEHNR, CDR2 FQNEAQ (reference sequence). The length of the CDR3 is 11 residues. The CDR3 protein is CASSKPDTQYF. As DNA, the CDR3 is TGTGCCAGCAGCAAACCAGATACGCAGTATTTT. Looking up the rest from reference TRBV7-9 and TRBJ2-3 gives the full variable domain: DTGVSQNPRHKITKRGQNVTFRCDPISEHNRLYWYRQTLGQGPEFLTYFQNEAQLEKSRLLSDRFSAERPKGSFSTLEIQRTEQGDSAMYLCASSKPDTQYFGPGTRLTVL.

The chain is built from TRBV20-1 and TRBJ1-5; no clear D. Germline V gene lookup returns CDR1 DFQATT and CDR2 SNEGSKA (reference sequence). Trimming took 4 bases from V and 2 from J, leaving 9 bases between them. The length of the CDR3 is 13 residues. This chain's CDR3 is CSAIPPGNQPQHF. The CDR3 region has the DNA TGCAGTGCTATCCCACCGGGCAATCAGCCCCAGCATTTT.

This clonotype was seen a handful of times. The CDR3 region is CASRGGTSGYLGEQFF. The DNA for the CDR3 is TGTGCCAGCAGGGGAGGGACTAGCGGGTACCTTGGTGAGCAGTTCTTC. V is TRBV27 and J is TRBJ2-1; the match to TRBD2 covers 12 bases. This CDR3 has 16 residues. Looked up from germline, CDR1 is MNHEY and CDR2 is SMNVEV (reference sequence). Losses at the gene ends were 6 bases for V and 9 bases for J; bases not matched to a gene: 12.